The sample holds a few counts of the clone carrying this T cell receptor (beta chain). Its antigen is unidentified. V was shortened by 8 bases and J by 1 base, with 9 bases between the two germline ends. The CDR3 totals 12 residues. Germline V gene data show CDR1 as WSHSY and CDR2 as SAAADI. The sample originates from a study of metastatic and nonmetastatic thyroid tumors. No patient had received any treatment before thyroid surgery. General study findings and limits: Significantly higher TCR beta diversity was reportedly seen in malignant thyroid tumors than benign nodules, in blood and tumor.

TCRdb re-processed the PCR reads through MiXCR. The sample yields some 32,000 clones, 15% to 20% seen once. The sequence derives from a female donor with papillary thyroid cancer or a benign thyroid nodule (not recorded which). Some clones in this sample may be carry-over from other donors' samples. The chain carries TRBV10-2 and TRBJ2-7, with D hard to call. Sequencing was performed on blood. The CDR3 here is CASSDFSYEQYF. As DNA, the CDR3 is TGCGCCAGCTCCGACTTTTCCTACGAGCAGTACTTC.